This T cell receptor beta chain derives from a study of T-cell memory formation after mild COVID-19. In the study overall: The two donors had largely donor-specific TCR clusters. Study-wide results and limits: Clones contracting day 15 to 85 were balanced CD4/CD8; later expanders leaned CD4+. Researchers found some responding clones in pre-infection memory, a sign that cross-reactive memory joined. The CD4+ clones that contracted clustered mainly within CM and EM, and the CD8+ clones concentrated in EMRA.

This clonotype turned up a few times. Its specificity is unknown. The CDR3 contains 12 residues. Germline V gives CDR1 MNHNS, CDR2 SASEGT. Trimming shortened V by 6 bases and J by 1 base, and 5 bases separated the two germline ends. TCRdb used MiXCR to reprocess the 5' RACE reads, holding one entry per CDR3 protein. The sample yields 250,000 to 300,000 distinct CDR3 sequences, around 15% seen once. The genes are TRBV6-1 and TRBJ2-3; D unclear. This sequence originates from a young man who had mild COVID-19 (a few samples of this study predate the infection). Cell type and time point are not known. The material sequenced was PBMCs or a T cell subset sorted from them (not recorded which). The DNA of the CDR3 is TGTGCCAGCAGAGATGGCACAGATACGCAGTATTTT. Its protein is CASRDGTDTQYF.